One sample yielded the 9 T cell receptor beta chains listed below, sequenced in a study of T-cell memory formation after mild COVID-19. TCRdb ran MiXCR on the 5' RACE reads and lists one entry per CDR3 protein. The sample lists 400,000 or so distinct CDR3 sequences; around 20% were seen once. The sequenced sample was PBMCs or a T cell subset sorted from them (not recorded which). Receptor source: an adult woman who had mild COVID-19 (a few samples of this study predate the infection). Cell type and time point are not known.

This clonotype was seen many times. This chain links TRBV7-2 with TRBJ2-7; 7 bases match TRBD2. Losses at the gene ends were 1 base for V and 4 bases for J; bases not matched to a gene: 4. Germline CDR1 SGHTA, CDR2 FQGNSA. This CDR3 is 14 amino acids long. In DNA form, the CDR3 reads TGTGCCAGCAGCTTAGGCGGGAGCCTATACGAGCAGTACTTC. Protein: CASSLGGSLYEQYF.

The sample holds a few counts of this clonotype. This chain joins TRBV5-5 and TRBJ1-4, with D hard to call. The V gene's germline CDR1 is SGHKS and CDR2 YYEKEE (reference sequence). The CDR3 consists of 14 residues. Trimming took 3 bases from V and 7 from J, leaving 13 bases between them. The CDR3 loop is CASSYAGIREKLFF. For the CDR3, the DNA is TGTGCCAGCAGCTATGCTGGGATTCGTGAAAAACTGTTTTTT. Supplemented by reference TRBV5-5 and TRBJ1-4, the full variable domain reads DAGVTQSPTHLIKTRGQQVTLRCSPISGHKSVSWYQQVLGQGPQFIFQYYEKEERGRGNFPDRFSARQFPNYSSELNVNALLLGDSALYLCASSYAGIREKLFFGSGTQLSVL.

Only a few counts were recorded for this clonotype. The chain links TRBV29-1 to TRBJ1-2, with TRBD1 matching over 9 bases. The CDR3 is made up of 13 amino acids. With V trimmed by 8 bases and J by 5 bases, 9 bases remained unmatched. Germline-derived CDR1 and CDR2 are SQVTM and ANQGSEA. In DNA form, the CDR3 reads TGCAGCTCAAGTGCGGGACAGGGATATGGCTACACCTTC. Its translation is CSSSAGQGYGYTF.

This clonotype has more than one count but fewer than ten. The rearrangement links TRBV7-2 to TRBJ2-7; D not resolved. This CDR3 region has 13 residues. The germline gives CDR1 SGHTA, CDR2 FQGNSA. The V and J ends lost 1 base and 0 bases respectively, with 4 bases between them. The CDR3 sequence: CASSLVPSYEQYF. The CDR3 nucleotides are TGTGCCAGCAGCTTAGTCCCCTCCTACGAGCAGTACTTC.

The rearrangement links TRBV24-1 to TRBJ1-5; the D is unclear. This CDR3 has 14 residues. V was shortened by 2 bases and J by 1 base, with 5 bases between the two germline ends. Germline CDR1 KGHDR, CDR2 SFDVKD. For the CDR3, the DNA is TGTGCCACCAGTGATTACAAGAGCAATCAGCCCCAGCATTTT. It codes for CATSDYKSNQPQHF.

The sample holds a few counts of this clonotype. The genes are TRBV5-1 and TRBJ1-1; 10 positions match TRBD1. Germline lookup yields CDR1 SGHRS and CDR2 YFSETQ. The V segment lost 1 base and the J segment 8 bases; nucleotides outside the gene matches: 14. There are 17 residues in the CDR3. The CDR3 DNA reads as TGCGCCAGCAGCTTGTCCCCGGGACAGGGGAAGGTTCTGGAAGCTTTCTTT. Its translation: CASSLSPGQGKVLEAFF.

On this clonotype itself: Just one base apart from a much larger clone, this may be a read error. J is TRBJ2-6 and V is TRBV7-3, with D perhaps matching TRBD1 (5 bases). The CDR3 totals 15 residues. Germline V lookup: CDR1 SGHTA, CDR2 FQGTGA. The V gene lost 5 bases and the J gene lost 0 bases, with 8 bases spanning the gap. The CDR3 spells CASSPQVSGANVLTF. CDR3 in DNA: TGTGCCAGCAGCCCACAGGTCTCTGGGGCCAACGTCCTGACTTTC.

This rearrangement joins TRBV9 to TRBJ2-4; D remains unclear. The germline CDR1 and CDR2 sequences are SGDLS and YYNGEE. The CDR3 spans 17 residues. V was cut by 0 bases and J by 2 bases, with 15 bases left in between. The CDR3 sequence: CASSVDPQPATKNIQYF. The CDR3 nucleotides are TGTGCCAGCAGCGTAGATCCGCAACCGGCAACCAAAAACATTCAGTACTTC.

This clonotype was counted ten times or more. The rearrangement joins TRBV20-1 to TRBJ2-7; 10 nucleotides agree with TRBD1. Germline loops: CDR1 DFQATT, CDR2 SNEGSKA (reference sequence). Trimming removed 8 bases from V and 7 bases from J; junction bases left unmatched: 11. The CDR3 consists of 13 residues. The CDR3 nucleotides are TGCAGTACCGGGACAGGGGTCGGTAGGGAGCAGTACTTC. As protein: CSTGTGVGREQYF.